This entry describes one T cell receptor (beta chain). Its antigen remains unidentified. No much larger clone exists at a distance of one base, and base qualities are not known. The sample originates from a study of radiation and T cells in renal cell carcinoma (dated by TCRdb to 2020 to 2021). About the investigation overall: In total, 50 to 60 samples underwent TCR beta sequencing: around 25 tumors plus 27 peripheral blood samples. The last blood draw occurred 4 weeks after radiation, at the same time as nephrectomy. Across all 50 or so samples, 3,800,000 or so unique CDR3 nucleotide sequences encoding 2,658,974 unique CDR3 amino acid sequences were identified.

TCR beta libraries were generated from genomic DNA with the immunoSEQ kit, following the manufacturer's recommendations. For library preparation, a first multiplex PCR was performed with proprietary primers, followed by a second PCR in which unique barcodes were added, and bead cleanups were performed after each round. Each sample batch included a kit-provided positive control reaction and a negative control reaction. The final libraries were assessed on an Agilent 4200 TapeStation D1000 ScreenTape, pooled by volume, and quantified by qPCR. Sequencing was performed on an Illumina NextSeq500 with a MidOutput 150-cycle cartridge, and 156 Read1 and 15 Index1 cycles were run with kit custom primers. The pooled library was loaded at about 0.98 pM, with an approximately 20% PhiX control spiked in. On the authors' methods: Vendor-processed data were analyzed in R, and a clonotype was defined as all T cells sharing the same CDR3 nucleotide sequence. In the clone abundance analyses, frequencies in each sample were normalized to that sample's 10,000 most abundant clones. Before analysis, public T cell clones were removed, and these numbered fewer than six per sample on average. An abundance difference of at least 32-fold between compartments was the criterion for calling clonotypes tumor-enriched or baseline blood-enriched. A beta-binomial differential abundance model was applied to find clonotypes that expanded or contracted between blood time points. The Baroni-Urbani and Buser coefficient was used to measure tumor-blood repertoire similarity, and groups were compared with two-tailed Wilcoxon tests in R. What TCRdb holds here is the immuneACCESS table cut down to in-frame rearrangements. Part of the clones is not present; checked against another copy, under half of the missing clones reflect an unresolved V gene, and the others are unexplained. Clonal size and the V and J genes are those of that table, whereas D and trimming came from the DNA. Counted in this sample were tens of thousands of clones; approximately 80% of them appeared once. The ten largest clones take up around 9.4% of the sample.

Taken from the germline V gene, the CDR1 and CDR2 loops are MDHEN and SYDVKM. V is shortened by 7 bases, J by 5 bases, and the region joining them spans 17 bases. The CDR3 runs 14 residues from the cysteine to the phenylalanine. Only the CDR3 DNA stays, 42 bases, in frame from base 1. The investigation overall reported the following: Dynamics of the blood repertoire were not tracked past 4 weeks after treatment. Because pretreatment tumor biopsies were not available, the baseline intratumoral presence of clonotypes could not be determined. An increase in top tumor clonotypes in blood was observed from baseline to 2 weeks post-radiation, followed by contraction by 4 weeks, which was taken to suggest transient expansion of tumor-resident clones. Because the trial had a single-armed design, the trial could not examine how radiation dose or scheduling affected the TCR repertoire.

The meaning of the sample's time point label: blood 4 weeks post-SBRT, at nephrectomy. The treatment or condition label, as the study defines it: 15 Gy SBRT to primary tumor, nephrectomy 4 weeks later. The samples were obtained from a clinical trial, where primary renal cell carcinomas were treated with 15 Gy stereotactic body radiation therapy and then removed by nephrectomy 4 weeks afterward. Serial peripheral blood from radiation-treated patients was sampled at baseline, 2 weeks and 4 weeks after SBRT to track tumor-enriched clonotypes. Renal cell carcinoma with clear cell pathology was present in all patients. Genomic DNA for TCR sequencing was prepared using the QIAamp DNA Blood Mini Kit (Qiagen). The analyses included only samples that passed all quality control checks.

The receptor's source is a man aged 50 to 60 with renal cell carcinoma. The chain uses TRBV28 and TRBJ2-5; the D gene is perhaps TRBD1, on 6 matching bases. Sample: blood, taken from a patient whose treatment included radiotherapy and nephrectomy. The CDR3 reads CASTRQASRETQYF. The DNA sequence reads TGTGCCAGCACACGACAGGCGTCGCGTGAGACCCAGTACTTC.